This entry concerns a single T cell receptor beta chain. The target antigen is unknown. V was pared by 0 bases and J by 5 bases, with 13 bases between. The germline V gene encodes CDR1 LGHNA and CDR2 YSLEER. There are 15 residues in the CDR3. TCRdb independently ran MiXCR on the reads; one entry per CDR3 protein. Here the sample spans approximately 600,000 distinct CDR3 sequences, 40% being singletons. These data come from a study of T cell repertoires in cytomegalovirus infection. The wider study: It was recently identified HLA-C-restricted and well-studied HLA-B-restricted CMV epitopes that the study used.

The V and J genes are TRBV4-3 and TRBJ2-5; a weak D match, TRBD1 (5 bases). This receptor was identified in a human donor in good health (CMV status not recorded). Some clones in this sample may be carry-over from other donors' samples. The input for sequencing was cultured PBMCs, taken from culture after CMV antigen stimulation. The CDR3 loop reads CASSQDFSRDETQYF. CDR3 nucleotides: TGCGCCAGCAGCCAAGATTTCTCCAGGGATGAGACCCAGTACTTC.